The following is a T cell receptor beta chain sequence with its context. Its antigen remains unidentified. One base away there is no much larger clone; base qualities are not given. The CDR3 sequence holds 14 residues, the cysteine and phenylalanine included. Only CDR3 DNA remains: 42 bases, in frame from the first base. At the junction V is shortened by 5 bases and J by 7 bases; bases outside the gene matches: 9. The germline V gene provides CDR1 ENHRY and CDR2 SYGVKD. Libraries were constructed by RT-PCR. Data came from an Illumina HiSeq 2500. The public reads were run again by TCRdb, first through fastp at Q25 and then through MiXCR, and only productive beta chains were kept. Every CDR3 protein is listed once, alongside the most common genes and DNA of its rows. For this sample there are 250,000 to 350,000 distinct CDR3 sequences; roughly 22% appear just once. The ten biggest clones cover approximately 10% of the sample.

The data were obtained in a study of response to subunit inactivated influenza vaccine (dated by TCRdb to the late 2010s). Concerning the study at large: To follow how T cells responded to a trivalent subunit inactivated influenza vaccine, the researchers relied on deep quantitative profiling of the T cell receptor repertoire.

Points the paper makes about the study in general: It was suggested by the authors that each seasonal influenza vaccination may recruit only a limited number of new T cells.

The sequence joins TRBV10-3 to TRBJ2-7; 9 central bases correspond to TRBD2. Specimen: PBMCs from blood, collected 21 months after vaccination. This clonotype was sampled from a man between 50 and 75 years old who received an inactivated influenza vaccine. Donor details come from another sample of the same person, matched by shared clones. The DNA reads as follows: TGTGCCATCAGTCCCGGGACTAGCAGGTCAGAGCAGTACTTC. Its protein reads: CAISPGTSRSEQYF.